These 11 T cell receptor beta chains share one sample of origin, sequenced in a study of identical twins (dated by TCRdb to 2015 to 2016). The library relied on 5' RACE. TCRdb shows the sequencer as Illumina HiSeq 2000. The raw public reads went through TCRdb reprocessing: fastp at Q25, MiXCR clone calling, in-frame beta chains kept. Records with the same CDR3 protein are collapsed into one entry carrying the most frequent genes and DNA. The sample table holds roughly 1.6 million distinct CDR3 sequences, of which less than 40% were seen once. The ten largest clonotypes hold 0.25% to 0.3% of the sample. Source material: cord blood. These receptor sequences come from a newborn girl in good health.

Here the CDR3 reads CASSLERESPLHF. The DNA for the CDR3 is TGCGCCAGCAGCTTGGAGAGGGAATCACCCCTCCACTTT. V usage is TRBV5-1 and J usage is TRBJ1-6; D gene unclear. The V gene's germline CDR1 is SGHRS and CDR2 YFSETQ. CDR3 length: 13 residues. The V gene lost 0 bases and the J gene lost 10 bases, with 8 bases spanning the gap.

V and J are TRBV29-1 and TRBJ1-2; D is possibly TRBD1 (5 bases). The CDR3 extends over 13 amino acids. The V gene lost 3 bases and the J gene lost 4 bases, with 12 bases spanning the gap. CDR1 SQVTM and CDR2 ANQGSEA come from the germline V gene. CDR3 DNA sequence: TGCAGCGTTGAGGGGGGGAAGAGCTATGGCTACACCTTC. Its translation is CSVEGGKSYGYTF.

As for this clonotype: Its ends do not fully match the called genes, so a read error is possible. The genes are TRBV15 and TRBJ1-5; tentatively, D is TRBD1 (5 bases). Germline V gives CDR1 LNHNV, CDR2 YYDKDF (reference sequence). The CDR3 has 12 amino acids. In DNA form, the CDR3 reads TGCGCCACCAGCGGGACGGTTCAGCCCCAGCATTTT. Translation gives CATSGTVQPQHF.

Comment on this clonotype: An end of the junction does not agree with germline; a read error may underlie this. The CDR3 spells CASSPVSDNEQFF. Here the CDR3 DNA reads TGTGCCAGCAGCCCCGTCTCCGACAATGAGCAGTTCTTC. V usage is TRBV11-2 and J usage is TRBJ2-1; D call uncertain. This CDR3 is built from 13 residues. Germline V gene sequence: CDR1 SGHAT, CDR2 FQNNGV.

This clonotype appeared many times. The chain combines TRBV3-1 with TRBJ2-7; D ambiguous. The germline gives CDR1 LGHDT, CDR2 YNNKEL (reference sequence). The CDR3 is 16 amino acids. V was cut by 1 base and J by 4 bases, with 17 bases left in between. CDR3 bases: TGTGCCAGCAGCCAAGGGCGTAGTCGGGTTTCTTACGAGCAGTACTTC. It is translated as CASSQGRSRVSYEQYF.

This clonotype came up a few times. The V gene is TRBV10-1, the J gene TRBJ2-1; D is undetermined. The CDR3 runs 17 residues. Looked up from germline, CDR1 is WNHNN and CDR2 is SYGVQD (reference sequence). V lost 1 base and J 7 bases, leaving 20 bases between the germline ends. This chain's CDR3 is CASSEFSALPYSNEQFF. CDR3 in DNA: TGCGCCAGCAGTGAGTTTTCCGCTTTGCCCTATTCAAATGAGCAGTTCTTC.

This clonotype was seen just once. A read error is possible here, since a much larger clone lies one base away. The chain couples TRBV20-1 to TRBJ1-1; TRBD1 matches 9 bases. V shed 1 base and J 12 bases; nucleotides not matched to a gene: 15. CDR1 is DFQATT, CDR2 SNEGSKA, per germline (reference sequence). This CDR3 region has 15 residues. CDR3 bases: TGCAGTGCTAGAGCGGGGGACAGGGTGACGCATAGTACTTTCTTT. It is translated as CSARAGDRVTHSTFF.

The rearrangement joins TRBV7-9 to TRBJ2-7, with D uncertain. Germline CDR1 reads SEHNR; CDR2 reads FQNEAQ (reference sequence). The CDR3 is made up of 13 amino acids. Deletions cut 4 bases from V and 2 bases from J, with 9 bases between. CDR3 bases: TGTGCCAGCAGCTCGTCATCGGCCTACGAGCAGTACTTC. Residues: CASSSSSAYEQYF.

J is TRBJ2-3 and V is TRBV15; D is ambiguous. V was pared by 9 bases and J by 2 bases, with 6 bases between. The CDR3 is 11 residues long. CDR1 is LNHNV, CDR2 YYDKDF, per germline (reference sequence). CDR3 nucleotide sequence: TGTGCCACAAAGAACACAGATACGCAGTATTTT. Protein sequence: CATKNTDTQYF.

V and J are TRBV5-1 and TRBJ2-2; perhaps TRBD1 as D (6 bases). The CDR3 has 15 residues. The V gene's germline CDR1 is SGHRS and CDR2 YFSETQ. Trimming took off 4 bases at V and 6 bases at J, with 16 bases between the two ends. CDR3 sequence: CASSLSPAGAGELFF. For the CDR3, the DNA is TGCGCCAGCAGCCTCTCCCCTGCAGGGGCCGGGGAGCTGTTTTTT.

The V gene is TRBV3-1, the J gene TRBJ1-1; TRBD1 might be the D (5 bases). Germline V gene data show CDR1 as LGHDT and CDR2 as YNNKEL (reference sequence). The CDR3 has 15 residues. Trimming cost V 0 bases and J 6 bases, with 14 bases left between them. The CDR3 bases are TGTGCCAGCAGCCAAGATAGGGGACTCTTGGCTGAAGCTTTCTTT. Protein product: CASSQDRGLLAEAFF.